The TCR beta chain under discussion was sequenced for a study of cytotoxic CD8 clonotypes in ibrutinib-treated CLL. This clone has just a few counts. Here immunoSEQ multiplex PCR was the method, and the copy in TCRdb shows in-frame clones only, minus some. Found here are some 300,000 clones, around four fifths of them singletons; the top ten hold roughly 6.3%. There are 17 residues in the CDR3. Germline V gene sequence: CDR1 LGHNA, CDR2 YSLEER. J lost 2 bases, V lost 4 bases, and 8 bases had no gene match. The sequence was collected from a human donor with chronic lymphocytic leukemia. The chain carries TRBV4-3 and TRBJ2-3; 11 bases fit TRBD2. Here the sequenced sample was PBMCs, taken before ibrutinib treatment. CDR3 nucleotides: TGCGCCAGCAGCCCATTACTAGCGGGAGATTTCACAGATACGCAGTATTTT. It codes for CASSPLLAGDFTDTQYF.